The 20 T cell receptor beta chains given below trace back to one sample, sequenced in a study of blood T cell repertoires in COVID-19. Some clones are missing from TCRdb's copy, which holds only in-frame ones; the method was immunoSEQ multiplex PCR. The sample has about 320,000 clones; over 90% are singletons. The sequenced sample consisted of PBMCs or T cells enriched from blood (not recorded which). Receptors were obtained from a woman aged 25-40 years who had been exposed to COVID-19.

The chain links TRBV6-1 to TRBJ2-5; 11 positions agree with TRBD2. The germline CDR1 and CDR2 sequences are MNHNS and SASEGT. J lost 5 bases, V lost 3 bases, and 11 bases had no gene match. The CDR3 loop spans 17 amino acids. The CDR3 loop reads CASSEPLAGGLFETQYF. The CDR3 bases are TGTGCCAGCAGTGAGCCTTTAGCGGGGGGGCTTTTCGAGACCCAGTACTTC.

Here the CDR3 DNA reads TGTGCCAGCAGCCAAGTAGGAGGTAGGGAGGGCTACACCTTC. This codes for CASSQVGGREGYTF. The chain combines TRBV3-1 (or the pseudogene TRBV3-2) with TRBJ1-2; no reliable D call. Trimming removed 1 base at V and 8 bases at J, with 14 bases between. The CDR3 spans 14 residues. Germline V gene lookup returns CDR1 LGHDT and CDR2 YNNKEL (reference sequence).

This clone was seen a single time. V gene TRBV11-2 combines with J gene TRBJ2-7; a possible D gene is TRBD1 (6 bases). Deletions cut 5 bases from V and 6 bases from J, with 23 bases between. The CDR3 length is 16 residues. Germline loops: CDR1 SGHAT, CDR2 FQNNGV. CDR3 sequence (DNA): TGTGCCAGCAGCAGATGGGGCTCAGGGGTCAATGTCGAGCAGTACTTC. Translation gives CASSRWGSGVNVEQYF.

Here the CDR3 DNA reads TGTGCCAGCAGCTTTACTAGCACCAATCAAGAGACCCAGTACTTC. Its translation is CASSFTSTNQETQYF. The chain is built from TRBV11-2 and TRBJ2-5; D possibly corresponds to TRBD2 (6 bases). The CDR3 runs 15 residues. Germline V gene data show CDR1 as SGHAT and CDR2 as FQNNGV. V lost 3 bases and J 2 bases, leaving 13 bases between the germline ends.

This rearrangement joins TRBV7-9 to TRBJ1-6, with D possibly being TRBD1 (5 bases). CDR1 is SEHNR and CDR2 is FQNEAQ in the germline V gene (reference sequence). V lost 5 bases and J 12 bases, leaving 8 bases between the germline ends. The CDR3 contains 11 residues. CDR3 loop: CASSPGGPLHF. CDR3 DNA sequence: TGTGCCAGCAGCCCCGGGGGACCCCTCCACTTT. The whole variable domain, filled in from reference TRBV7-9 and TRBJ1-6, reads DTGVSQNPRHKITKRGQNVTFRCDPISEHNRLYWYRQTLGQGPEFLTYFQNEAQLEKSRLLSDRFSAERPKGSFSTLEIQRTEQGDSAMYLCASSPGGPLHFGNGTRLTVT.

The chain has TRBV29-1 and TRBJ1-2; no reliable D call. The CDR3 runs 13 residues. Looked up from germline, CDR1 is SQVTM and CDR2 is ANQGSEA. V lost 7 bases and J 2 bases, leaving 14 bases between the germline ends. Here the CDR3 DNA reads TGCAGCGCTCAGACTAATCTAAACTATGGCTACACCTTC. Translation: CSAQTNLNYGYTF.

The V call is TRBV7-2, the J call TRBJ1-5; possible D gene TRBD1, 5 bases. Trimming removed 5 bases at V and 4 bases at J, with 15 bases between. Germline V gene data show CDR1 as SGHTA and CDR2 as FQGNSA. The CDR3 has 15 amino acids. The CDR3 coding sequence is TGTGCCAGCAGCGGTATGGGGGGAGGGAATCAGCCCCAGCATTTT. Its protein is CASSGMGGGNQPQHF. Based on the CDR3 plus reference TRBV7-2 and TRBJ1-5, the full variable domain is GAGVSQSPSNKVTEKGKDVELRCDPISGHTALYWYRQSLGQGLEFLIYFQGNSAPDKSGLPSDRFSAERTGGSVSTLTIQRTQQEDSAVYLCASSGMGGGNQPQHFGDGTRLSIL.

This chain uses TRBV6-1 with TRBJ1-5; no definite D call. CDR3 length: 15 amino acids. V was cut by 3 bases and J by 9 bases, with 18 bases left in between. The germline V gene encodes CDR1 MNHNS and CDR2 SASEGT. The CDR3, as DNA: TGTGCCAGCAGTGAGTTTTCCCACCGCCTAGGGCCCCAGCATTTT. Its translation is CASSEFSHRLGPQHF.

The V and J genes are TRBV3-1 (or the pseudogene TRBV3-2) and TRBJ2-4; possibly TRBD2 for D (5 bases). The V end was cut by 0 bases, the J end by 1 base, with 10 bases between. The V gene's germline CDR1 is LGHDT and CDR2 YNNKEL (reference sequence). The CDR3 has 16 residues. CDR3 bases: TGTGCCAGCAGCCAAGACCGGGGTACGGCCAAAAACATTCAGTACTTC. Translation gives CASSQDRGTAKNIQYF.

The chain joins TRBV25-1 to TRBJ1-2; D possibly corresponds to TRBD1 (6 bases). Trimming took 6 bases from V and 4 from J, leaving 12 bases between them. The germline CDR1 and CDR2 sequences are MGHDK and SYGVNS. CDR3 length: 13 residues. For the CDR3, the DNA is TGTGCCAGCAGCAGGGGCTGGAGCTATGGCTACACCTTC. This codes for CASSRGWSYGYTF.

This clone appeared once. The CDR3 DNA is TGTGCCAGCAGCTTACCCTACAGGGGGATCCAAGAGACCCAGTACTTC. Protein sequence: CASSLPYRGIQETQYF. V gene TRBV7-6 combines with J gene TRBJ2-5, with 8 bases that match TRBD1. Per germline, CDR1 SGHVS and CDR2 FNYEAQ. This CDR3 is built from 16 residues. J was trimmed by 1 base and V by 2 bases; bases with no gene match: 6.

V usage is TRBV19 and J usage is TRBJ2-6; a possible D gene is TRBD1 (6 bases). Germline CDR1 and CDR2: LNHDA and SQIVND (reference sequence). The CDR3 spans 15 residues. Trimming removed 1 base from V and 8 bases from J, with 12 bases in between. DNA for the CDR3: TGTGCCAGTAGTATAGGGGGGCAGCCTACCAACGTCCTGACTTTC. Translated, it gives CASSIGGQPTNVLTF.

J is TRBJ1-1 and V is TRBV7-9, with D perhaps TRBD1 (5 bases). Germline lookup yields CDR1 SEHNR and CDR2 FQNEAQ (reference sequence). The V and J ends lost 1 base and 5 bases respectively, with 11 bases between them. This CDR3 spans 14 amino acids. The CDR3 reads CASSLGGRSTEAFF. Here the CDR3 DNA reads TGTGCCAGCAGCTTAGGGGGCAGGTCTACTGAAGCTTTCTTT.

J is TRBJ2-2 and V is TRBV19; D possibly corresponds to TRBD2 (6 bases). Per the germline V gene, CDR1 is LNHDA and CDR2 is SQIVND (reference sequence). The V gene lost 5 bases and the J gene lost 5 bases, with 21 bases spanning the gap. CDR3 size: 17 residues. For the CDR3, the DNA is TGTGCCAGTAGTTTAGGCCCCGGGCAGGGAGGTACCGGGGAGCTGTTTTTT. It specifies CASSLGPGQGGTGELFF.

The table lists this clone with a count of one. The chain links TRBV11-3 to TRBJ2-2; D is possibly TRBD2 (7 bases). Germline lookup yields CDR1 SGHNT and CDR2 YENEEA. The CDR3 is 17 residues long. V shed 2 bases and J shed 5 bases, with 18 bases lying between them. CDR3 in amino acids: CASSLSGGPRKTGELFF. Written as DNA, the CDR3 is TGTGCCAGCAGCTTATCCGGGGGGCCTCGGAAAACCGGGGAGCTGTTTTTT.

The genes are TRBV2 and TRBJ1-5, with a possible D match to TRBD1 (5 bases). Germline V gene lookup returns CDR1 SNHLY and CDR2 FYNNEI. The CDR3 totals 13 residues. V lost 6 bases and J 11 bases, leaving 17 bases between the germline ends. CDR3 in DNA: TGTGCCAGCAGCATGACGGCTAAGGGGTCCCAGCATTTT. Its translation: CASSMTAKGSQHF.

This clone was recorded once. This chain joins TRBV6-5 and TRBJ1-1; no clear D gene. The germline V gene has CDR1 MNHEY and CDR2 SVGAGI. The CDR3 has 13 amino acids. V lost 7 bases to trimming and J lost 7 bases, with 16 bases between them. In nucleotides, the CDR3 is TGTGCCAGCACCTCACCCGTTAAGCGTGAAGCTTTCTTT. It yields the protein CASTSPVKREAFF.

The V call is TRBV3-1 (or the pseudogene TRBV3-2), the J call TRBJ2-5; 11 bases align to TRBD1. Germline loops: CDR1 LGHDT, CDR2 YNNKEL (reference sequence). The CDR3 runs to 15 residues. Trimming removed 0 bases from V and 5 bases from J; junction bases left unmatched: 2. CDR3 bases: TGTGCCAGCAGCCAAGAAGGGACAGGGGGTGAGACCCAGTACTTC. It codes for CASSQEGTGGETQYF.

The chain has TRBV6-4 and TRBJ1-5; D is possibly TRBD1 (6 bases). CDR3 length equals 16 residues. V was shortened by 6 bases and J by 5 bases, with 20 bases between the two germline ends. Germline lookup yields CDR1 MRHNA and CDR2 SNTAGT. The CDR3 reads CASRHIPRQADQPQHF. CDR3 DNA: TGTGCCAGCAGGCACATCCCAAGACAGGCTGATCAGCCCCAGCATTTT.

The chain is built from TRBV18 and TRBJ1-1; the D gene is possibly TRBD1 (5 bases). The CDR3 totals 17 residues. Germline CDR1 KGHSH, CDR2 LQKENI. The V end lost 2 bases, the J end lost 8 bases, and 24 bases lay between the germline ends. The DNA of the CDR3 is TGTGCCAGCTCACCAGTTCTATCCTCGGCGGTGAACAGGGAAGCTTTCTTT. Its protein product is CASSPVLSSAVNREAFF.